This is a list of T cell receptor beta chains from one sample in a study of graft-versus-host responses after intestinal transplantation. No antigens are known for them. Some clones are missing from TCRdb's copy, which holds only in-frame ones; the method was immunoSEQ multiplex PCR. This table has 65,000 to 100,000 clones, 92% appearing once. The sequences come from unstimulated CD8+ T cells sorted from spleen or lymph node cells, collected before transplant. These receptors all stem from a human donor who was the organ donor for an intestinal transplant. CDR3s include the opening cysteine and the closing phenylalanine or tryptophan. D genes are given only for firm matches. Only part of the rows carry a size: once, few, many, or a class if the clone is expanded.

CDR3 protein: CASGRLAGRETQYF; CDR3 DNA: TGTGCCAGCGGGAGACTAGCGGGGAGAGAGACCCAGTACTTC; V gene: TRBV27; D gene: TRBD2; clone size: .; J gene: TRBJ2-5
CDR3 protein: CASSSNFYEQYF; CDR3 DNA: TGTGCCAGCAGCTCCAATTTCTACGAGCAGTACTTC; V gene: TRBV13; D gene: .; clone size: once; J gene: TRBJ2-7
CDR3 protein: CASSYRASGLAGTTGDEQFF; CDR3 DNA: TGTGCCAGCAGCTACAGAGCCTCCGGATTAGCGGGGACCACCGGGGATGAGCAGTTCTTC; V gene: TRBV7-3; D gene: TRBD2; clone size: .; J gene: TRBJ2-1
CDR3 protein: CASSPYAGRGGGDTQYF; CDR3 DNA: TGTGCCAGCAGCCCCTATGCGGGGCGGGGGGGAGGGGATACGCAGTATTTT; V gene: TRBV7-3; D gene: TRBD2; clone size: .; J gene: TRBJ2-3
CDR3 protein: CASSEAGGLNEQYF; CDR3 DNA: TGCGCCAGCAGTGAAGCGGGGGGCCTTAACGAGCAGTACTTC; V gene: TRBV10-2; D gene: TRBD2; clone size: few; J gene: TRBJ2-7
CDR3 protein: CASRSGTGNMNTEAFF; CDR3 DNA: TGTGCCAGCAGATCCGGGACAGGGAACATGAACACTGAAGCTTTCTTT; V gene: TRBV28; D gene: TRBD1; clone size: .; J gene: TRBJ1-1
CDR3 protein: CASSEWAGMNTEAFF; CDR3 DNA: TGTGCCAGCAGTGAATGGGCAGGGATGAACACTGAAGCTTTCTTT; V gene: TRBV6-1; D gene: .; clone size: .; J gene: TRBJ1-1
CDR3 protein: CASKREGARYEQFF; CDR3 DNA: TGTGCCAGCAAACGGGAGGGGGCCCGGTATGAGCAGTTCTTC; V gene: TRBV2; D gene: .; clone size: few; J gene: TRBJ2-1
CDR3 protein: CASSPDLGALGQYF; CDR3 DNA: TGTGCCAGCAGTCCCGATCTGGGGGCGCTGGGGCAGTACTTC; V gene: TRBV27; D gene: .; clone size: .; J gene: TRBJ2-7
CDR3 protein: CASSLGSGTDTQYF; CDR3 DNA: TGTGCCAGCAGCTTGGGTAGCGGCACAGATACGCAGTATTTT; V gene: TRBV5-4; D gene: .; clone size: .; J gene: TRBJ2-3
CDR3 protein: CASSPKPGGYGYTF; CDR3 DNA: TGTGCCAGCTCACCAAAGCCGGGAGGCTATGGCTACACCTTC; V gene: TRBV18; D gene: .; clone size: .; J gene: TRBJ1-2
CDR3 protein: CASSSGDPGQWDNEQFF; CDR3 DNA: TGTGCCAGCAGCTCTGGAGATCCGGGACAGTGGGATAATGAGCAGTTCTTC; V gene: TRBV5-6; D gene: TRBD1; clone size: .; J gene: TRBJ2-1
CDR3 protein: CASSPDRVIAGANVLTF; CDR3 DNA: TGTGCCAGCAGCCCGGACAGGGTGATTGCCGGGGCCAACGTCCTGACTTTC; V gene: TRBV5-4; D gene: TRBD1; clone size: .; J gene: TRBJ2-6
CDR3 protein: CSVEWDFEQYF; CDR3 DNA: TGCAGCGTAGAGTGGGACTTCGAGCAGTACTTC; V gene: TRBV29-1; D gene: .; clone size: .; J gene: TRBJ2-7
CDR3 protein: CASSLAAVNTEAFF; CDR3 DNA: TGTGCCAGCAGCTTAGCGGCAGTCAACACTGAAGCTTTCTTT; V gene: TRBV11-1; D gene: .; clone size: .; J gene: TRBJ1-1
CDR3 protein: CASSYQDSGETQYF; CDR3 DNA: TGTGCCAGCAGTTACCAGGATAGCGGAGAGACCCAGTACTTC; V gene: TRBV6-6; D gene: .; clone size: .; J gene: TRBJ2-5
CDR3 protein: CASSQVPGIDEQYF; CDR3 DNA: TGTGCCAGCAGCCAAGTCCCCGGGATCGACGAGCAGTACTTC; V gene: TRBV4-2; D gene: .; clone size: .; J gene: TRBJ2-7
CDR3 protein: CASSQDRSYEQYF; CDR3 DNA: TGCGCCAGCAGCCAAGATCGGAGCTACGAGCAGTACTTC; V gene: TRBV4-1; D gene: .; clone size: .; J gene: TRBJ2-7
CDR3 protein: CATRTAYEQYF; CDR3 DNA: TGTGCCACCCGGACAGCCTACGAGCAGTACTTC; V gene: TRBV28; D gene: .; clone size: .; J gene: TRBJ2-7
CDR3 protein: CASSQGGGGGTTNEKLFF; CDR3 DNA: TGCGCCAGCAGCCAAGGGGGCGGGGGGGGCACAACTAATGAAAAACTGTTTTTT; V gene: TRBV4-1; D gene: .; clone size: .; J gene: TRBJ1-4
CDR3 protein: CASSVEGQGGDTQYF; CDR3 DNA: TGTGCCAGCAGCGTAGAGGGACAGGGAGGAGATACGCAGTATTTT; V gene: TRBV9; D gene: TRBD1; clone size: .; J gene: TRBJ2-3
CDR3 protein: CASSSRTGREEETQYF; CDR3 DNA: TGTGCCAGCAGCTCCCGGACAGGGAGGGAGGAAGAGACCCAGTACTTC; V gene: TRBV13; D gene: .; clone size: .; J gene: TRBJ2-5
CDR3 protein: CASNGHSYEQYF; CDR3 DNA: TGTGCCAGCAACGGACACTCCTACGAGCAGTACTTC; V gene: TRBV2; D gene: .; clone size: .; J gene: TRBJ2-7
CDR3 protein: CASSDYSTNYNEQFF; CDR3 DNA: TGTGCCAGCAGTGACTATTCTACTAACTACAATGAGCAGTTCTTC; V gene: TRBV6-5; D gene: .; clone size: .; J gene: TRBJ2-1
CDR3 protein: CASSLEGVTGELFF; CDR3 DNA: TGTGCCAGCAGCCTAGAGGGGGTAACCGGGGAGCTGTTTTTT; V gene: TRBV13; D gene: .; clone size: .; J gene: TRBJ2-2
CDR3 protein: CASSPRLAGYLNNEQFF; CDR3 DNA: TGTGCCAGCAGCCCACGACTAGCGGGCTATCTAAACAATGAGCAGTTCTTC; V gene: TRBV9; D gene: TRBD2; clone size: .; J gene: TRBJ2-1
CDR3 protein: CASSYSTVTSPLHF; CDR3 DNA: TGTGCCAGCAGTTACTCGACCGTGACATCACCCCTCCACTTT; V gene: TRBV6-5; D gene: .; clone size: .; J gene: TRBJ1-6
CDR3 protein: CSVDLLTDTQYF; CDR3 DNA: TGCAGCGTTGACCTATTAACAGATACGCAGTATTTT; V gene: TRBV29-1; D gene: .; clone size: .; J gene: TRBJ2-3
CDR3 protein: CSARQGNEQFF; CDR3 DNA: TGCAGTGCTAGACAGGGGAATGAGCAGTTCTTC; V gene: TRBV20-1; D gene: .; clone size: .; J gene: TRBJ2-1
CDR3 protein: CASSLRTDTGELFF; CDR3 DNA: TGTGCCAGCAGCTTGCGGACAGACACCGGGGAGCTGTTTTTT; V gene: TRBV5-8; D gene: .; clone size: .; J gene: TRBJ2-2
CDR3 protein: CASSPPQGNNSPLHF; CDR3 DNA: TGTGCCAGCAGCCCTCCACAGGGGAATAATTCACCCCTCCACTTT; V gene: TRBV7-9; D gene: TRBD1; clone size: .; J gene: TRBJ1-6
CDR3 protein: CASSSWRAGTDTQYF; CDR3 DNA: TGTGCCAGCAGCTCTTGGCGGGCGGGCACAGATACGCAGTATTTT; V gene: TRBV7-9; D gene: .; clone size: .; J gene: TRBJ2-3
CDR3 protein: CASSPRGAYGYTF; CDR3 DNA: TGCGCCAGCAGCCCTCGGGGGGCCTATGGCTACACCTTC; V gene: TRBV4-1; D gene: .; clone size: .; J gene: TRBJ1-2
CDR3 protein: CASSHGAGGLNTQYF; CDR3 DNA: TGTGCCAGTAGTCATGGGGCGGGGGGGCTAAATACGCAGTATTTT; V gene: TRBV19; D gene: TRBD2; clone size: .; J gene: TRBJ2-3
CDR3 protein: CASSQAAYSYNEQFF; CDR3 DNA: TGCGCCAGCAGCCAAGCCGCGTACTCCTACAATGAGCAGTTCTTC; V gene: TRBV4-1; D gene: .; clone size: .; J gene: TRBJ2-1
CDR3 protein: CAISGGLAVPRETQYF; CDR3 DNA: TGTGCCATCAGTGGAGGACTAGCGGTGCCCCGGGAGACCCAGTACTTC; V gene: TRBV10-3; D gene: TRBD2; clone size: .; J gene: TRBJ2-5
CDR3 protein: CAGLTTGTSGGNEQFF; CDR3 DNA: TGTGCCGGCCTAACGACCGGGACTAGCGGGGGCAATGAGCAGTTCTTC; V gene: TRBV2; D gene: TRBD2; clone size: .; J gene: TRBJ2-1
CDR3 protein: CASSYRGGGYTF; CDR3 DNA: TGTGCCAGCAGCTACAGGGGCGGTGGCTACACCTTC; V gene: TRBV4-2; D gene: TRBD1; clone size: .; J gene: TRBJ1-2
CDR3 protein: CASSPRKRLSEQYF; CDR3 DNA: TGTGCCAGCTCACCACGGAAGAGGTTAAGCGAGCAGTACTTC; V gene: TRBV18; D gene: .; clone size: .; J gene: TRBJ2-7
CDR3 protein: CASSSGGPTDTQYF; CDR3 DNA: TGTGCCAGCAGTTCAGGGGGCCCGACAGATACGCAGTATTTT; V gene: TRBV6-5; D gene: TRBD1; clone size: .; J gene: TRBJ2-3